This T cell receptor (beta chain) was recovered during a study of naive and memory T cell subsets. Study outcomes and limitations: Over 95% of naive TCR sequences appeared only once after error correction, unlike memory subsets.

Of note for this clonotype: Its antigen remains unidentified.

An equimolar mix of two oligonucleotides served as the beta constant-region primer for TRBC1 and TRBC2. TCRdb called the UMI-ligation and nested PCR reads again in MiXCR, with one record for every CDR3 protein. The sample includes tens of thousands of distinct CDR3 sequences, more than 10% seen only once; the top ten take 20% to 25%. Trimming cost V 0 bases and J 1 base, with 6 bases left between them. Germline loops: CDR1 MNHEY, CDR2 SVGAGI. The CDR3 is made up of 14 amino acids. This TCR derives from a human donor in good health. The specimen sequenced was effector memory CD4+ T cells from blood. Documented subset: effector memory, CD45RA- CD27-. This rearrangement joins TRBV6-5 to TRBJ2-5; D not certain. The CDR3 DNA follows: TGTGCCAGCAGTTACTCCACAGCCCAAGAGACCCAGTACTTC. It specifies CASSYSTAQETQYF.